One sample yielded the 31 T cell receptor beta chains listed below, sequenced in a study of T cell responses to AZD1222 COVID-19 vaccine. Measured with immunoSEQ multiplex PCR; TCRdb has only the in-frame clones, and not every one. The sample gives some 99,000 clones, 75% to 90% of which show up once; roughly 5.2% is in the top ten. The source was peripheral blood, collected on day 0 of AZD1222 vaccination. These receptors were taken from an adult in good health.

The gene calls are TRBV5-1 and TRBJ1-1, with D tentatively TRBD1 (6 bases). Germline-derived CDR1 and CDR2 are SGHRS and YFSETQ. This CDR3 has 15 residues. Trimming took off 5 bases at V and 3 bases at J, with 17 bases between the two ends. The CDR3 is CASRRTQGSDTEAFF. DNA for the CDR3: TGCGCCAGCAGGAGGACACAGGGTTCGGACACTGAAGCTTTCTTT. The complete variable domain, with remaining parts taken from reference TRBV5-1 and TRBJ1-1, reads KAGVTQTPRYLIKTRGQQVTLSCSPISGHRSVSWYQQTPGQGLQFLFEYFSETQRNKGNFPGRFSGRQFSNSRSEMNVSTLELGDSALYLCASRRTQGSDTEAFFGQGTRLTVV.

This rearrangement joins TRBV5-1 to TRBJ2-5, with D hard to call. V was pared by 0 bases and J by 1 base, with 19 bases between. This CDR3 is 18 amino acids long. From germline, CDR1 is SGHRS and CDR2 YFSETQ. The CDR3 loop reads CASSLGIVRPRAQETQYF. The CDR3 bases are TGCGCCAGCAGCTTGGGTATCGTAAGGCCTCGGGCCCAAGAGACCCAGTACTTC.

The V and J genes are TRBV7-9 and TRBJ1-2; a possible D gene is TRBD1 (5 bases). This CDR3 has 14 amino acids. From germline, CDR1 is SEHNR and CDR2 FQNEAQ (reference sequence). The V gene lost 7 bases and the J gene lost 3 bases, with 15 bases spanning the gap. CDR3 amino acids: CASTLLGQDYGYTF. DNA of the CDR3: TGTGCCAGCACCCTATTGGGGCAGGACTATGGCTACACCTTC.

There are a few counts of this clone. The chain recombines TRBV6-5 with TRBJ1-2, with 10 bases identical to TRBD1. Germline loops: CDR1 MNHEY, CDR2 SVGAGI. The V and J ends lost 6 bases and 7 bases, in that order; junction bases with no gene match: 5. This CDR3 spans 13 amino acids. Written as DNA, the CDR3 is TGTGCCAGCAGGGACGGGACAGGGGCTGGCTACACCTTC. It yields the protein CASRDGTGAGYTF.

The chain employs TRBV6-5 and TRBJ1-1; possibly TRBD1 for D (5 bases). The V and J ends lost 6 bases and 1 base respectively, with 9 bases between them. The CDR3 runs to 13 residues. CDR1 is MNHEY and CDR2 is SVGAGI in the germline V gene. DNA of the CDR3: TGTGCCAGCAGCTTCGGACAGAACACTGAAGCTTTCTTT. Its translation is CASSFGQNTEAFF.

The J gene is TRBJ2-2, the V gene TRBV7-2; TRBD1 matches at 7 bases. The V and J ends lost 7 bases and 5 bases, in that order; junction bases with no gene match: 7. Per germline, CDR1 SGHTA and CDR2 FQGNSA. The CDR3 spans 14 residues. CDR3 protein: CASTAPGGTGELFF. CDR3 in DNA: TGTGCCAGCACTGCCCCAGGGGGAACCGGGGAGCTGTTTTTT.

The rearrangement links TRBV2 to TRBJ2-7, with D unresolved. Germline lookup yields CDR1 SNHLY and CDR2 FYNNEI. This CDR3 comprises 13 residues. The V and J ends lost 5 bases and 2 bases respectively, with 10 bases between them. The CDR3 region is CASSFRTTYEQYF. The CDR3 nucleotides are TGTGCCAGCAGTTTCAGGACCACCTACGAGCAGTACTTC.

As DNA, the CDR3 is TGTGCCACCCCCACGAGGAGTTCCTATAATTCACCCCTCCACTTT. Protein product: CATPTRSSYNSPLHF. This sequence joins TRBV19 and TRBJ1-6; D is unresolved. CDR1 is LNHDA and CDR2 is SQIVND in the germline V gene (reference sequence). The CDR3 has 15 amino acids. The V and J ends lost 10 bases and 1 base respectively, with 14 bases between them.

The chain links TRBV24-1 to TRBJ2-1; possible D gene TRBD1, 8 bases. V lost 3 bases to trimming and J lost 4 bases, with 15 bases between them. Germline lookup yields CDR1 KGHDR and CDR2 SFDVKD. The CDR3 is made up of 16 amino acids. The CDR3 reads CATSDQTGGGYNEQFF. CDR3 in DNA: TGTGCCACCAGTGATCAAACAGGGGGGGGATACAATGAGCAGTTCTTC.

The V call is TRBV2, the J call TRBJ1-2, with D unresolved. V was clipped by 4 bases and J by 8 bases, with 14 bases between them. Germline CDR1 reads SNHLY; CDR2 reads FYNNEI. The CDR3 totals 13 residues. The DNA for the CDR3 is TGTGCCAGCAGTGGGGGTGCTGGTTACGGCTACACCTTC. Encoded protein: CASSGGAGYGYTF.

This clone was detected once. V is TRBV11-1 and J is TRBJ1-2; D may be TRBD1 (5 bases). Germline values: CDR1 SGHAT, CDR2 FQDESV (reference sequence). Trimming cost V 2 bases and J 4 bases, with 8 bases left between them. This CDR3 comprises 13 residues. Written as DNA, the CDR3 is TGTGCCAGCAGCTTAACAGGCACCTATGGCTACACCTTC. It yields the protein CASSLTGTYGYTF.

This sequence joins TRBV6-5 and TRBJ2-5; D is unclear. CDR1 and CDR2 (germline): MNHEY, SVGAGI. The CDR3 consists of 13 residues. Trimming shortened V by 0 bases and J by 7 bases, and 9 bases separated the two germline ends. The CDR3 region is CASSYSGRGTQYF. For the CDR3, the DNA is TGTGCCAGCAGTTACTCAGGCCGCGGGACCCAGTACTTC.

This clone has a single count. Here the CDR3 reads CASGLYRPRETGELFF. In DNA form, the CDR3 reads TGTGCTAGTGGTTTGTATCGACCCAGGGAGACCGGGGAGCTGTTTTTT. This chain links TRBV12-5 with TRBJ2-2, with D perhaps matching TRBD1 or TRBD2 (5 bases each). The CDR3 runs 16 residues. Germline V gene lookup returns CDR1 LGHNT and CDR2 FRNRAP. V was clipped by 2 bases and J by 5 bases, with 15 bases between them.

The chain links TRBV5-1 to TRBJ1-1, with D unresolved. Trimming left V 5 bases short and J 1 base short, with 6 bases between. Germline V gene data show CDR1 as SGHRS and CDR2 as YFSETQ. This CDR3 contains 12 residues. The CDR3, as DNA: TGCGCCAGCAGTCTTAAGAACACTGAAGCTTTCTTT. This translates into CASSLKNTEAFF.

DNA for the CDR3: TGTGCCAGCAGCCAATCTGGGGAATTGGGCGGCTACACCTTC. Protein: CASSQSGELGGYTF. The rearrangement links TRBV6-2 or TRBV6-3 to TRBJ1-2; D gene uncertain. Germline loops: CDR1 MNHEY, CDR2 SVGEGT. The V end lost 6 bases, the J end lost 8 bases, and 19 bases lay between the germline ends. The CDR3 is made up of 14 amino acids.

The V call is TRBV28, the J call TRBJ2-5, with 8 nucleotides matching TRBD2. This CDR3 is 15 amino acids long. CDR1 is MDHEN and CDR2 is SYDVKM in the germline V gene. V was pared by 7 bases and J by 3 bases, with 10 bases of the junction left unmatched. CDR3 coding DNA: TGTGCCAGCACTCCTGTGGGGCGGGGGGAAGAGACCCAGTACTTC. It translates to CASTPVGRGEETQYF. Looking up the rest from reference TRBV28 and TRBJ2-5 gives the full variable domain: DVKVTQSSRYLVKRTGEKVFLECVQDMDHENMFWYRQDPGLGLRLIYFSYDVKMKEKGDIPEGYSVSREKKERFSLILESASTNQTSMYLCASTPVGRGEETQYFGPGTRLLVL.

This chain connects TRBV4-3 to TRBJ1-2; no firm D call. The CDR3 length is 13 residues. Deletions cut 0 bases from V and 7 bases from J, with 9 bases between. Germline CDR1 is LGHNA and CDR2 is YSLEER. The CDR3 region has the DNA TGCGCCAGCAGCCAAGAATTCGGCCGTGGCTACACCTTC. It is translated as CASSQEFGRGYTF.

This sequence joins TRBV4-1 and TRBJ2-2; D is unresolved. V was cut by 1 base and J by 0 bases, with 9 bases left in between. This CDR3 spans 16 amino acids. Looked up from germline, CDR1 is MGHRA and CDR2 is YSYEKL. The CDR3 region is CASSQVPGSNTGELFF. CDR3 bases: TGCGCCAGCAGCCAAGTCCCAGGTTCGAACACCGGGGAGCTGTTTTTT.

V and J are TRBV15 and TRBJ1-1; D possibly corresponds to TRBD1 (6 bases). This CDR3 comprises 14 residues. Germline V gene sequence: CDR1 LNHNV, CDR2 YYDKDF (reference sequence). Between the trimmed V and J ends, which lost 1 base and 5 bases, there was a span of 11 bases. Here the CDR3 DNA reads TGTGCCACCAGCAGAGGACAGGAAGGTACTGAAGCTTTCTTT. The encoded protein is CATSRGQEGTEAFF. The variable domain in full, completed from reference TRBV15 and TRBJ1-1, reads DAMVIQNPRYQVTQFGKPVTLSCSQTLNHNVMYWYQQKSSQAPKLLFHYYDKDFNNEADTPDNFQSRRPNTSFCFLDIRSPGLGDTAMYLCATSRGQEGTEAFFGQGTRLTVV.

This clone showed up just once. The chain is built from TRBV30 and TRBJ1-5; D is perhaps TRBD1 (5 bases). The CDR3 loop spans 14 amino acids. V lost 2 bases and J 10 bases, leaving 18 bases between the germline ends. Germline assignment: CDR1 GTSNPN and CDR2 SVGIG (reference sequence). As DNA, the CDR3 is TGTGCCTGGAGTCCCACGGGGGTCCATGAACCCCAGCATTTT. Residues: CAWSPTGVHEPQHF.

This clone has more than one count but fewer than ten. The same CDR3 can be traced to other DNA sequences in this sample. This chain's CDR3 is CASSSGGSSYEQYF. CDR3 coding DNA: TGTGCCAGCAGCTCGGGGGGGAGCTCCTACGAGCAGTACTTC. The rearrangement links TRBV7-2 to TRBJ2-7; 8 positions match TRBD2. Losses at the gene ends were 4 bases for V and 0 bases for J; bases not matched to a gene: 2. CDR1 SGHTA and CDR2 FQGNSA come from the germline V gene. The CDR3 spans 14 residues.

The chain has TRBV7-9 and TRBJ2-5, with TRBD2 matching over 8 bases. With 5 bases clipped from V and 3 bases from J, the junction kept 14 bases outside the gene matches. The CDR3 consists of 17 residues. Looked up from germline, CDR1 is SEHNR and CDR2 is FQNEAQ (reference sequence). The CDR3 DNA reads TGTGCCAGCAGCCCCTGGGGGCGGGGGGTCGTGGAAGAGACCCAGTACTTC. As protein: CASSPWGRGVVEETQYF.

The chain is built from TRBV7-8 and TRBJ2-7, with D tentatively TRBD1 (5 bases). This CDR3 has 16 residues. Trimming cost V 3 bases and J 0 bases, with 15 bases left between them. From germline, CDR1 is SGHVS and CDR2 FQNEAQ. The CDR3 is CASSLIQTVPSYEQYF. The CDR3 DNA follows: TGTGCCAGCAGCTTGATCCAGACAGTCCCCTCCTACGAGCAGTACTTC.

This clone was observed a single time. The chain uses TRBV28 and TRBJ2-2, with D uncertain. The CDR3 covers 13 residues. Trimming pared 2 bases from V and 6 bases from J, leaving 7 bases between. In germline, CDR1 is MDHEN, CDR2 SYDVKM. The CDR3 DNA sequence: TGTGCCAGCAGTTTAGTGTACGCCGGGGAGCTGTTTTTT. Its translation is CASSLVYAGELFF.

The V and J genes are TRBV25-1 and TRBJ2-2; D not resolved. CDR3 length: 14 amino acids. Germline CDR1 MGHDK, CDR2 SYGVNS. Trimming removed 6 bases at V and 1 base at J, with 9 bases between. The CDR3 DNA sequence: TGTGCCAGCAGCACCTGGGAGAACACCGGGGAGCTGTTTTTT. It codes for CASSTWENTGELFF.

The V call is TRBV7-8, the J call TRBJ2-5; D may be TRBD1 (6 bases). This CDR3 region has 12 residues. V was shortened by 5 bases and J by 5 bases, with 9 bases between the two germline ends. The germline gives CDR1 SGHVS, CDR2 FQNEAQ. CDR3 DNA sequence: TGTGCCAGCAGCCCAGGGGCGGAGACCCAGTACTTC. Translated: CASSPGAETQYF.

The V call is TRBV4-3, the J call TRBJ2-1; maybe TRBD1 (5 bases). The CDR3 loop spans 14 amino acids. Germline V gene data show CDR1 as LGHNA and CDR2 as YSLEER. Trimming pared 0 bases from V and 10 bases from J, leaving 13 bases between. This CDR3 is CASSQDVGAGEQFF. CDR3 nucleotide sequence: TGCGCCAGCAGCCAAGACGTTGGGGCAGGGGAGCAGTTCTTC.

This chain uses TRBV7-9 with TRBJ1-4, with D possibly being TRBD1 (5 bases). The CDR3 runs to 13 residues. The V gene's germline CDR1 is SEHNR and CDR2 FQNEAQ (reference sequence). V gave up 10 bases and J gave up 0 bases, with 9 bases separating them. CDR3 bases: TGTGCCACCGGGGGGGCAACTAATGAAAAACTGTTTTTT. This sequence encodes CATGGATNEKLFF.

The V gene is TRBV27, the J gene TRBJ2-6, with D perhaps matching TRBD2 (5 bases). CDR3 size: 17 residues. Trimming removed 6 bases at V and 3 bases at J, with 18 bases between. Germline CDR1 reads MNHEY; CDR2 reads SMNVEV (reference sequence). CDR3 sequence reads: CASSRIPRVDGANVLTF. DNA of the CDR3: TGTGCCAGCAGCCGCATACCGAGGGTTGATGGGGCCAACGTCCTGACTTTC. Based on the CDR3 plus reference TRBV27 and TRBJ2-6, the full variable domain is EAQVTQNPRYLITVTGKKLTVTCSQNMNHEYMSWYRQDPGLGLRQIYYSMNVEVTDKGDVPEGYKVSRKEKRNFPLILESPSPNQTSLYFCASSRIPRVDGANVLTFGAGSRLTVL.

V usage is TRBV6-1 and J usage is TRBJ2-1, with D hard to call. V lost 0 bases and J lost 5, with 11 bases in between. This CDR3 spans 15 amino acids. Germline assignment: CDR1 MNHNS and CDR2 SASEGT. CDR3 nucleotide sequence: TGTGCCAGCAGTGAAGCGGCTAGTTTCAACAATGAGCAGTTCTTC. Translating it yields CASSEAASFNNEQFF.

The J gene is TRBJ1-4, the V gene TRBV19; 7 bases fit TRBD1. Germline V lookup: CDR1 LNHDA, CDR2 SQIVND (reference sequence). This CDR3 contains 14 residues. J was trimmed by 7 bases and V by 3 bases; bases with no gene match: 5. CDR3 in amino acids: CASSIGTEAEKLFF. CDR3 nucleotide sequence: TGTGCCAGTAGTATCGGGACAGAGGCTGAAAAACTGTTTTTT.